A selection of T cell receptor beta chains follows, all from one sample in a study of blood T cell repertoires in COVID-19. Method: immunoSEQ multiplex PCR; TCRdb's copy keeps in-frame clones and lacks some. The sample shows roughly 200,000 clones, 80% to 90% of them seen only once. The specimen was peripheral blood. Every receptor here comes from a human donor with active or convalescent COVID-19. The donor label of this sample is uncertain. Both conserved end residues are part of each CDR3. Clone size appears in some rows only: once, few, many, or a class for an expanded clone.

CDR3 protein	clone size	V gene	J gene
CASIPQGRPQETQYF	NA	TRBV2	TRBJ2-5
CASSLGDSYGYTF	NA	TRBV5-1	TRBJ1-2
CASSDRDNYEQYF	NA	TRBV7-9	TRBJ2-7
CASSLGGGETQYF	NA	TRBV11-3	TRBJ2-5
CASSKDRGNYGYTF	NA	TRBV5-1	TRBJ1-2
CASSGSGLTRQPQHF	NA	TRBV2	TRBJ1-5
CASSPQTAYEQYF	NA	TRBV4-1	TRBJ2-7
CASSQVSRDYGYTF	NA	TRBV4-3	TRBJ1-2
CASSLLMTNEKLFF	NA	TRBV7-8	TRBJ1-4
CASSLETGSNYGYTF	NA	TRBV5-1	TRBJ1-2
CASTRLVGTEAFF	few	TRBV7-2	TRBJ1-1
CSASYERGNTDTQYF	NA	TRBV20-1	TRBJ2-3
CASSKGDRFSEQYF	once	TRBV21-1	TRBJ2-7
CSASTGGRGHSPLHF	NA	TRBV20-1	TRBJ1-6
CASSFTPITMACTF	once	TRBV7-2	TRBJ1-2
CASSLDTITDTQYF	NA	TRBV11-2	TRBJ2-3
CASSPTRGTQYF	NA	TRBV18	TRBJ2-5
CASSWGGTGVSDTQYF	once	TRBV9	TRBJ2-3
CASSMESRKVEAFF	once	TRBV19	TRBJ1-1
CASSGSGGAREQYF	NA	TRBV9	TRBJ2-7
CSVRQGPYEQYF	few	TRBV29-1	TRBJ2-7
CASSQVLGGAYGYTF	NA	TRBV4-2	TRBJ1-2
CACRAGNQPQHF	NA	TRBV30	TRBJ1-5
CASKHGGEDEKLFF	NA	TRBV28	TRBJ1-4
CASSRGDGQRNTIYF	NA	TRBV5-1	TRBJ1-3
CASSPRQSSYEQYF	NA	TRBV4-3	TRBJ2-7
CASSLRQGSDTQYF	NA	TRBV7-9	TRBJ2-3
CASSTQKPNTGELFF	once	TRBV5-1	TRBJ2-2
CASTPSTGGVGYGYTF	NA	TRBV19	TRBJ1-2
CASSARLDSQETQYF	few	TRBV7-2	TRBJ2-5
CASSLTSGGAGETQYF	NA	TRBV5-1	TRBJ2-5
CASSQMGRISPLHF	NA	TRBV4-1	TRBJ1-6
CASSLDKHNTDTQYF	NA	TRBV5-4	TRBJ2-3
CASSVGQGWNQPQHF	NA	TRBV27	TRBJ1-5
CATSDYTGLAERTDTQYF	NA	TRBV24-1	TRBJ2-3
CASSTTTTGDSSYEQYF	NA	TRBV19	TRBJ2-7
CASSEQSGTKETQYF	NA	TRBV6-1	TRBJ2-5
CASKRTGDNSPLHF	NA	TRBV27	TRBJ1-6
CASRIYPDGYTF	NA	TRBV5-1	TRBJ1-2
CASSLGSNQPQHF	NA	TRBV6-5	TRBJ1-5
CSVSPLETQYF	NA	TRBV29-1	TRBJ2-5
CASSPGWAGMETQYF	NA	TRBV3-1/TRBV3-2	TRBJ2-5